One TCR beta chain is described in this entry. Produced via immunoSEQ multiplex PCR; TCRdb's table is partial and in-frame only. The sample holds some 29,000 clones, 91% seen once. Germline CDR1 and CDR2: LGHNA and YNFKEQ. This CDR3 spans 17 amino acids. The J segment lost 1 base and the V segment lost 4 bases, leaving 9 bases of the junction unmatched. The data were taken from a study of T cell changes during pregnancy in multiple sclerosis. The TCR originated in a female donor in good health, enrolled as a control in a pregnancy study. The input for sequencing was CD8+ T cells from peripheral blood mononuclear cells, taken in the second trimester of pregnancy. The chain carries TRBV4-2 and TRBJ1-3; 8 bases are shared with TRBD1. The CDR3: CASSPGGQATSGNTIYF. CDR3 bases: TGTGCCAGCAGCCCCGGGGGACAGGCGACTTCTGGAAACACCATATATTTT.